Shown below are 30 T cell receptor beta chains from a single sample sequenced in a study of OX40 agonist ivuxolimab in advanced cancers. Assay: immunoSEQ multiplex PCR; the TCRdb copy retains only in-frame clones and omits some. Here the sample spans about 70,000 clones, around 86% being singletons. Sequenced here: CD4+ or CD8+ T cells sorted from blood, sampled in a trial of the OX40 agonist ivuxolimab. Receptors originate from an adult with an advanced solid tumor such as melanoma, head and neck, liver or kidney cancer.

V gene TRBV11-3 combines with J gene TRBJ2-1; TRBD2 matches 7 bases. Per germline, CDR1 SGHNT and CDR2 YENEEA. The CDR3 length is 13 residues. Trimming cost V 3 bases and J 9 bases; bases outside gene matches: 5. The CDR3 protein is CASSLGGNGEQFF. In DNA form, the CDR3 reads TGTGCCAGCAGCTTGGGGGGGAATGGTGAGCAGTTCTTC.

The V gene is TRBV27, the J gene TRBJ2-6; no firm D call. The CDR3 has 15 residues. The V end was cut by 3 bases, the J end by 0 bases, with 6 bases between. Germline V lookup: CDR1 MNHEY, CDR2 SMNVEV (reference sequence). This CDR3 reads CASSFLSSGANVLTF. The CDR3 DNA reads TGTGCCAGCAGTTTTCTGTCCTCTGGGGCCAACGTCCTGACTTTC.

The CDR3 DNA is TGCGCCAGCAGCTTGTGGGATTCGAACACTGAAGCTTTCTTT. Residues: CASSLWDSNTEAFF. This chain links TRBV5-1 with TRBJ1-1; D not certain. Deletions cut 1 base from V and 1 base from J, with 8 bases between. Looked up from germline, CDR1 is SGHRS and CDR2 is YFSETQ. The CDR3 runs to 14 residues.

The rearrangement links TRBV27 to TRBJ1-2, with D hard to call. CDR3 size: 15 residues. With 1 base removed from V and 7 bases from J, the gap between germline ends came to 16 bases. CDR1 is MNHEY and CDR2 is SMNVEV in the germline V gene (reference sequence). CDR3 bases: TGTGCCAGCAGTTTATGGCCAGGAGGGTCAGCTGGCTACACCTTC. Residues: CASSLWPGGSAGYTF.

The chain has TRBV25-1 and TRBJ2-7; perhaps TRBD2 as D (5 bases). The CDR3 length is 13 residues. Trimming left V 1 base short and J 6 bases short, with 10 bases between. Germline V gene data show CDR1 as MGHDK and CDR2 as SYGVNS. CDR3 in amino acids: CASSESGLPEQYF. CDR3 bases: TGTGCCAGCAGTGAATCGGGGTTACCCGAGCAGTACTTC.

The chain links TRBV6-5 to TRBJ2-7; possible D gene TRBD2, 6 bases. The CDR3 spans 14 residues. Trimming left V 6 bases short and J 2 bases short, with 14 bases between. Germline V gene lookup returns CDR1 MNHEY and CDR2 SVGAGI. This CDR3 reads CASSGWGGTYEQYF. DNA of the CDR3: TGTGCCAGCAGCGGTTGGGGAGGAACCTACGAGCAGTACTTC.

The CDR3 region is CASYRDTFSNTEAFF. Written as DNA, the CDR3 is TGTGCCAGCTATCGGGACACCTTCTCTAACACTGAAGCTTTCTTT. This chain joins TRBV5-5 and TRBJ1-1, with a weak D call TRBD1 (6 bases). The CDR3 covers 15 residues. The V end was cut by 7 bases, the J end by 2 bases, with 18 bases between. Germline V CDR1 and CDR2: SGHKS, YYEKEE (reference sequence).

This chain joins TRBV7-9 and TRBJ1-1; no reliable D call. V lost 5 bases and J lost 7, with 14 bases in between. The CDR3 spans 13 residues. The germline V gene has CDR1 SEHNR and CDR2 FQNEAQ (reference sequence). The CDR3 nucleotides are TGTGCCAGCAGCCTGGGAAGGATGAGTGAAGCTTTCTTT. This translates into CASSLGRMSEAFF.

The chain is built from TRBV7-3 and TRBJ1-1, with TRBD1 matching 8 bases. V lost 5 bases, J lost 2 bases, and 13 bases stayed unmatched. The CDR3 covers 17 residues. Germline V lookup: CDR1 SGHTA, CDR2 FQGTGA. The DNA of the CDR3 is TGTGCCAGCAGCCCCCGGGGCAGGGGGCGATATAACACTGAAGCTTTCTTT. Amino acid sequence: CASSPRGRGRYNTEAFF.

V is TRBV5-4 and J is TRBJ1-1; weak D call: TRBD1 (6 bases). This CDR3 is 11 amino acids long. Germline-derived CDR1 and CDR2 are SGHNT and YYREEE (reference sequence). The ends were cut back, 6 bases at V and 7 bases at J, with 10 bases in the middle. The CDR3 DNA reads as TGTGCCAGCACCAGGGGTTATGAAGCTTTCTTT. Its translation: CASTRGYEAFF. The full variable domain, completed using reference TRBV5-4 and TRBJ1-1, is ETGVTQSPTHLIKTRGQQVTLRCSSQSGHNTVSWYQQALGQGPQFIFQYYREEENGRGNFPPRFSGLQFPNYSSELNVNALELDDSALYLCASTRGYEAFFGQGTRLTVV.

The chain couples TRBV21-1 to TRBJ2-3; the tabulated D call, TRBD1, remains unverified against the DNA. TRBV21-1 corresponds to a pseudogene. The CDR3 loop spans 14 amino acids. This CDR3 reads CASSKGQSTDTQYF. The CDR3 nucleotides are TGTGCCAGCAGCAAAGGACAAAGCACAGATACGCAGTATTTT.

This clone was seen only once. CDR3 sequence: CASSLIGGWAYEQYF. CDR3 bases: TGTGCCAGCAGCTTAATCGGGGGCTGGGCGTACGAGCAGTACTTC. This chain connects TRBV7-2 to TRBJ2-7; perhaps D is TRBD1 or TRBD2 (6 bases each). The CDR3 has 15 residues. Germline V gene sequence: CDR1 SGHTA, CDR2 FQGNSA. The germline V and J ends were trimmed by 2 bases and 4 bases, with 15 bases remaining between them.

The genes are TRBV18 and TRBJ2-3; the match to TRBD1 covers 8 bases. Per the germline V gene, CDR1 is KGHSH and CDR2 is LQKENI. The CDR3 has 15 residues. J lost 1 base, V lost 1 base, and 1 base had no gene match. CDR3 coding DNA: TGTGCCAGCTCACCACGACAGGGGCGCACAGATACGCAGTATTTT. Residues: CASSPRQGRTDTQYF.

V and J are TRBV5-1 and TRBJ1-2; D is undetermined. This CDR3 is 11 amino acids long. Deletions cut 4 bases from V and 5 bases from J, with 6 bases between. Germline V gene lookup returns CDR1 SGHRS and CDR2 YFSETQ. The chain's CDR3 is CASSLGYGYTF. The CDR3 nucleotides are TGCGCCAGCAGCCTCGGATATGGCTACACCTTC.

V gene TRBV7-3 combines with J gene TRBJ2-5; D possibly matches TRBD1 or TRBD2 (5 bases each). The V gene's germline CDR1 is SGHTA and CDR2 FQGTGA. The CDR3 has 13 residues. Trimming shortened V by 5 bases and J by 7 bases, and 14 bases separated the two germline ends. The CDR3 DNA reads TGTGCCAGCAGCCCCTCCGGGACGGGGACCCAGTACTTC. It codes for CASSPSGTGTQYF.

The chain uses TRBV9 and TRBJ2-3; 8 nucleotides align to TRBD2. The J segment lost 4 bases and the V segment lost 0 bases, leaving 13 bases of the junction unmatched. The CDR3 contains 18 residues. Germline V CDR1 and CDR2: SGDLS, YYNGEE. For the CDR3, the DNA is TGTGCCAGCAGCGTAGCTGGGGCGGGAGGTATGGTGGCAGATACGCAGTATTTT. As protein: CASSVAGAGGMVADTQYF.

The genes are TRBV6-6 and TRBJ2-1; possibly TRBD2 for D (7 bases). The germline V gene encodes CDR1 MNHNY and CDR2 SVGAGI (reference sequence). Trimming took 5 bases from V and 6 from J, leaving 14 bases between them. This CDR3 has 14 amino acids. The CDR3 DNA sequence: TGTGCCAGCAGTACCCGGGGGGCGGCCAATGAGCAGTTCTTC. Translated, it gives CASSTRGAANEQFF.

This clone turned up a few times. The chain combines TRBV4-1 with TRBJ2-5, with 13 bases fitting TRBD2. Trimming took 5 bases from V and 5 from J; bases not matched to a gene: 11. There are 17 residues in the CDR3. Germline V CDR1 and CDR2: MGHRA, YSYEKL. The DNA for the CDR3 is TGCGCCAGCAGCTCCCGGACTAGCGGGGGCATGATGGAGACCCAGTACTTC. Its translation: CASSSRTSGGMMETQYF.

The chain employs TRBV4-1 and TRBJ1-2; D possibly corresponds to TRBD1 (5 bases). V lost 1 base, J lost 0 bases, and 12 bases lay in between. Germline CDR1 MGHRA, CDR2 YSYEKL. CDR3 length equals 16 residues. The CDR3 nucleotides read TGCGCCAGCAGCCAAGTGAGAACAGGAGCTAACTATGGCTACACCTTC. It is translated as CASSQVRTGANYGYTF.

This clone was detected only once. This chain joins TRBV19 and TRBJ1-5, with D tentatively TRBD1 (6 bases). The CDR3 totals 17 residues. From germline, CDR1 is LNHDA and CDR2 SQIVND (reference sequence). V was trimmed by 5 bases and J by 1 base, leaving 18 bases between them. CDR3 protein: CASSALQGAGSNQPQHF. CDR3 coding DNA: TGTGCCAGTAGTGCGTTACAGGGAGCCGGGAGCAATCAGCCCCAGCATTTT.

The chain carries TRBV7-2 and TRBJ2-3; 10 bases map to TRBD2. The CDR3 runs 14 residues. Germline CDR1 reads SGHTA; CDR2 reads FQGNSA. The ends lost 6 bases at V and 11 bases at J; junction bases unmatched: 11. The CDR3 DNA reads TGTGCCAGCAGTTCTAGCGGGGGAACTCCCCGGCAGTATTTT. Translating gives CASSSSGGTPRQYF.

This clone was seen once. The chain is built from TRBV19 and TRBJ1-4; no reliable D call. In germline, CDR1 is LNHDA, CDR2 SQIVND (reference sequence). The CDR3 has 15 residues. The ends were cut back, 3 bases at V and 3 bases at J, with 11 bases in the middle. The DNA of the CDR3 is TGTGCCAGTAGTATTAGGCCAGGCTCTAATGAAAAACTGTTTTTT. It codes for CASSIRPGSNEKLFF.

This clone was seen a single time. The chain employs TRBV18 and TRBJ1-5; the D is unclear. The CDR3 contains 16 residues. V dropped 2 bases and J dropped 3 bases, with 14 bases sitting between them. Germline V CDR1 and CDR2: KGHSH, LQKENI. The CDR3 bases are TGTGCCAGCTCACCATCGGGAGGGCGGTTCAATCAGCCCCAGCATTTT. This sequence encodes CASSPSGGRFNQPQHF.

The chain joins TRBV29-1 to TRBJ2-7; D is uncertain. The V end lost 2 bases, the J end lost 3 bases, and 14 bases lay between the germline ends. The CDR3 runs 14 residues. The germline gives CDR1 SQVTM, CDR2 ANQGSEA. The CDR3 protein is CSVEFTSSSYEQYF. The CDR3 region has the DNA TGCAGCGTTGAATTTACGAGTTCAAGCTACGAGCAGTACTTC.

The rearrangement uses TRBV27 and TRBJ1-4; 7 nucleotides agree with TRBD1. CDR1 is MNHEY and CDR2 is SMNVEV in the germline V gene (reference sequence). V lost 0 bases and J lost 9; bases outside the gene matches: 4. The CDR3 spans 14 residues. The CDR3 loop reads CASSLSAGQKKLFF. CDR3 coding DNA: TGTGCCAGCAGTTTATCGGCGGGACAGAAAAAACTGTTTTTT.

The chain is built from TRBV25-1 and TRBJ1-5; D is unclear. The CDR3 has 14 amino acids. The germline gives CDR1 MGHDK, CDR2 SYGVNS. V lost 1 base and J lost 5, with 9 bases in between. The CDR3 nucleotides are TGTGCCAGCAGTGAATTGCAGATGCATCAGCCCCAGCATTTT. It is translated as CASSELQMHQPQHF. The variable domain in full, completed from reference TRBV25-1 and TRBJ1-5, reads EADIYQTPRYLVIGTGKKITLECSQTMGHDKMYWYQQDPGMELHLIHYSYGVNSTEKGDLSSESTVSRIRTEHFPLTLESARPSHTSQYLCASSELQMHQPQHFGDGTRLSIL.

V gene TRBV18 combines with J gene TRBJ2-7, with D perhaps matching TRBD1 or TRBD2 (6 bases each). This CDR3 spans 15 amino acids. V shed 6 bases and J shed 4 bases, with 19 bases lying between them. Germline-derived CDR1 and CDR2 are KGHSH and LQKENI. CDR3 region: CASSEAAGHTYEQYF. CDR3 in DNA: TGTGCCAGCTCGGAAGCTGCGGGACATACATACGAGCAGTACTTC.

The chain uses TRBV5-1 and TRBJ2-3, with 8 bases that match TRBD1. Germline trimming cut 4 bases from V and 3 bases from J; bases unmatched to any gene: 4. The CDR3 runs 14 residues. CDR1 is SGHRS, CDR2 YFSETQ, per germline. The chain's CDR3 is CASSMGQATDTQYF. CDR3 coding DNA: TGCGCCAGCAGCATGGGACAGGCGACAGATACGCAGTATTTT.

V is TRBV6-5 and J is TRBJ1-1, with D possibly being TRBD1 (5 bases). The CDR3 has 13 amino acids. From germline, CDR1 is MNHEY and CDR2 SVGAGI. V lost 5 bases, J lost 5 bases, and 12 bases lay in between. CDR3 bases: TGTGCCAGCAGTATCGGGGCGAGGACTGAAGCTTTCTTT. Translating it yields CASSIGARTEAFF.

This clone is a singleton in its sample. The chain's CDR3 is CAIRSGTGTLSNQPQHF. The CDR3 bases are TGTGCCATCAGATCCGGGACAGGGACCCTTAGCAATCAGCCCCAGCATTTT. V is TRBV10-3 and J is TRBJ1-5; 9 nucleotides agree with TRBD1. The germline V gene has CDR1 ENHRY and CDR2 SYGVKD. This CDR3 contains 17 residues. V gave up 6 bases and J gave up 0 bases; unmatched junction bases: 9.